One and the same sample provided the 19 T cell receptor beta chains below, sequenced in a study of neurological immune-mediated disorders. TCRdb reanalysed the 5' RACE reads using MiXCR and keeps one entry per CDR3 protein. The table shows around 62,000 distinct CDR3 sequences, with approximately 4.2% occurring only once. The specimen sequenced was PBMCs. Source of these receptors: a man in his fifties or sixties with multiple sclerosis.

In its sample, this clonotype was seen many times. V usage is TRBV7-9 and J usage is TRBJ2-1; 10 bases fit TRBD2. From germline, CDR1 is SEHNR and CDR2 FQNEAQ (reference sequence). V was clipped by 5 bases and J by 7 bases; unmatched bases: 11. The CDR3 spans 16 residues. CDR3 residues: CASSPPRLAGWNEQFF. The CDR3 DNA sequence: TGTGCCAGCAGCCCCCCGAGACTAGCGGGTTGGAATGAGCAGTTCTTC.

The chain has TRBV5-1 and TRBJ2-4; the D gene is possibly TRBD2 (7 bases). The V end was cut by 2 bases, the J end by 2 bases, with 14 bases between. Germline V gene lookup returns CDR1 SGHRS and CDR2 YFSETQ. The CDR3 is 16 amino acids. The CDR3 sequence: CASSFGGQRSKNIQYF. In DNA form, the CDR3 reads TGCGCCAGCAGCTTCGGGGGGCAAAGGTCCAAAAACATTCAGTACTTC. Drawing the rest from reference TRBV5-1 and TRBJ2-4, the complete variable domain is KAGVTQTPRYLIKTRGQQVTLSCSPISGHRSVSWYQQTPGQGLQFLFEYFSETQRNKGNFPGRFSGRQFSNSRSEMNVSTLELGDSALYLCASSFGGQRSKNIQYFGAGTRLSVL.

This clonotype was counted many times. The chain recombines TRBV5-1 with TRBJ1-6, with 8 positions matching TRBD1. Germline assignment: CDR1 SGHRS and CDR2 YFSETQ. This CDR3 contains 13 residues. V shed 7 bases and J 8 bases; nucleotides not matched to a gene: 5. CDR3 DNA sequence: TGCGCCAGCGCGGACAGGGAAGATTCACCCCTCCACTTT. It codes for CASADREDSPLHF.

This clonotype occurred many times. CDR3 bases: TGCAGTGCCGGACTAGCGGGGCGAAGTTACAATGAGCAGTTCTTC. Amino acids: CSAGLAGRSYNEQFF. The chain uses TRBV20-1 and TRBJ2-1; 12 bases are a match to TRBD2. The V gene end was trimmed by 6 bases and the J gene end by 4 bases; junction bases not matched to a gene: 7. Germline V gene sequence: CDR1 DFQATT, CDR2 SNEGSKA (reference sequence). CDR3 size: 15 residues.

This clonotype was detected ten times or more. The rearrangement uses TRBV7-9 and TRBJ1-2; possibly TRBD1 for D (5 bases). V gave up 7 bases and J gave up 6 bases, with 18 bases separating them. The germline gives CDR1 SEHNR, CDR2 FQNEAQ (reference sequence). The CDR3 is 14 amino acids. Here the CDR3 DNA reads TGTGCCAGCACCGCCGAAAGGGGACGCCATGGCTACACCTTC. Its translation: CASTAERGRHGYTF.

In its sample, this clonotype was seen many times. The V and J genes are TRBV25-1 and TRBJ2-5, with a weak D call TRBD1 (6 bases). This CDR3 comprises 14 residues. V lost 5 bases and J 5 bases, leaving 15 bases between the germline ends. Germline V gives CDR1 MGHDK, CDR2 SYGVNS. The DNA of the CDR3 is TGTGCCAGCAGTAGCGGTGGGGGCTGGGAGACCCAGTACTTC. It translates to CASSSGGGWETQYF.

As regards this clonotype: One end of the junction fails to match germline, which may point to a read error. J is TRBJ1-6 and V is TRBV27; 9 positions agree with TRBD1. The CDR3 spans 19 residues. CDR1 and CDR2 from the germline V gene are MNHEY and SMNVEV (reference sequence). CDR3 residues: CTSSSPGQGPISYNSPLHF. The CDR3 bases are TGCACCAGCAGTTCACCGGGACAGGGACCAATATCCTATAATTCACCCCTCCACTTT.

This clonotype was detected ten times or more. The chain has TRBV5-1 and TRBJ1-1, with D uncertain. The ends were cut back, 3 bases at V and 0 bases at J, with 15 bases in the middle. CDR3 length equals 16 residues. Germline CDR1 and CDR2: SGHRS and YFSETQ. The CDR3: CASSSSSRGLNTEAFF. The CDR3 DNA follows: TGCGCCAGCAGCTCATCGAGTCGGGGATTGAACACTGAAGCTTTCTTT.

This clonotype was seen repeatedly, ten times or more. The chain has TRBV5-5 and TRBJ1-1; D remains ambiguous. CDR3 length: 14 amino acids. V shed 4 bases and J shed 0 bases, with 10 bases lying between them. Germline-derived CDR1 and CDR2 are SGHKS and YYEKEE (reference sequence). CDR3 DNA: TGTGCCAGCAGCCTGAGAAATATGAACACTGAAGCTTTCTTT. Translation gives CASSLRNMNTEAFF.

This clonotype was seen repeatedly, ten times or more. The chain recombines TRBV10-1 with TRBJ2-2; 8 bases are shared with TRBD1. The trim removed 5 bases at V and 7 bases at J, leaving 3 bases unmatched. This CDR3 is built from 13 residues. From germline, CDR1 is WNHNN and CDR2 SYGVQD (reference sequence). CDR3 nucleotides: TGCGCCAGCAGTAACAGGGGGTTCGGGGAGCTGTTTTTT. Translating it yields CASSNRGFGELFF.

This clonotype was counted between two and nine times. A read error may be the cause here, since a much bigger clone is one base away. The chain has TRBV20-1 and TRBJ2-5; no definite D call. The CDR3 is made up of 10 amino acids. CDR1 is DFQATT, CDR2 SNEGSKA, per germline (reference sequence). Trimming stripped 5 bases from V and 5 bases from J, with 6 bases between. As DNA, the CDR3 is TGCAGTGCTCGCAAGGAGACCCAGTACTTC. Its protein product is CSARKETQYF.

This clonotype was seen at least ten times. DNA of the CDR3: TGCAGCGTTGAAGAGTACAATGAGCAGTTCTTC. Translated: CSVEEYNEQFF. The chain is built from TRBV29-1 and TRBJ2-1; no definite D call. This CDR3 has 11 residues. Trimming pared 0 bases from V and 4 bases from J, leaving 1 base between. From germline, CDR1 is SQVTM and CDR2 ANQGSEA.

About this clonotype itself: A much larger clone differs from this one at a single base, so this may be a read error. As DNA, the CDR3 is TGTGCCAGCAGTGGCGGACGGAGTAATTCACCCCTCAACTTT. It specifies CASSGGRSNSPLNF. The rearrangement links TRBV6-1 to TRBJ1-6; D is unresolved. CDR3 size: 14 residues. Germline values: CDR1 MNHNS, CDR2 SASEGT.

There are many counts of this clonotype. The rearrangement links TRBV4-1 to TRBJ2-4; 9 bases are a match to TRBD2. Per germline, CDR1 MGHRA and CDR2 YSYEKL. The CDR3 is 17 amino acids. Germline trimming cut 0 bases from V and 6 bases from J; bases unmatched to any gene: 9. The CDR3 DNA follows: TGCGCCAGCAGCCAAGATAGGGCGGGGGGGCCCTTAAACATTCAGTACTTC. Translation gives CASSQDRAGGPLNIQYF.

This clonotype has ten or more counts. This sequence joins TRBV6-5 and TRBJ2-7; D gene unclear. CDR1 MNHEY and CDR2 SVGAGI come from the germline V gene. Trimming left V 0 bases short and J 6 bases short, with 12 bases between. The CDR3 is 14 residues long. CDR3 loop: CASSYSSGSREQYF. The CDR3 DNA follows: TGTGCCAGCAGTTACTCGTCAGGATCTCGCGAGCAGTACTTC.

By sample share, this clonotype is medium-sized. In DNA, the CDR3 is TGTGCCAGCAGCTTACTTCCTCGGGCCGGGGAGCTGTTTTTT. Translated: CASSLLPRAGELFF. The chain carries TRBV5-5 and TRBJ2-2, with D unclear. This CDR3 comprises 14 residues. Trimming removed 2 bases at V and 6 bases at J, with 11 bases between. Per germline, CDR1 SGHKS and CDR2 YYEKEE (reference sequence).

This clonotype was found many times. The chain couples TRBV6-1 to TRBJ1-5; D is perhaps TRBD1 (5 bases). The V and J ends lost 4 bases and 1 base respectively, with 8 bases between them. CDR3 size: 14 residues. Looked up from germline, CDR1 is MNHNS and CDR2 is SASEGT. The CDR3, as DNA: TGTGCCAGCAGTGGTGAGGGGAGCAATCAGCCCCAGCATTTT. Protein product: CASSGEGSNQPQHF.

This clonotype was seen repeatedly, ten times or more. CDR3 DNA: TGTGCCAGCAGTTTAGGAGGGGCGAACACTGAAGCTTTCTTT. Its translation is CASSLGGANTEAFF. The chain combines TRBV12-3 or TRBV12-4 with TRBJ1-1; D possibly corresponds to TRBD1 (5 bases). This CDR3 comprises 14 residues. V lost 1 base to trimming and J lost 1 base, with 7 bases between them.

The sample holds a few counts of this clonotype. A clone one base away is much larger, so this may be a read error. V is TRBV14 and J is TRBJ2-7; no clear D. The germline CDR1 and CDR2 sequences are SGHDN and FVKESK. The CDR3 is 13 residues long. V was shortened by 5 bases and J by 4 bases, with 12 bases between the two germline ends. CDR3 in amino acids: CASSTRKGYEQYV. Written as DNA, the CDR3 is TGTGCCAGCAGCACCCGAAAGGGTTACGAGCAGTACGTC.